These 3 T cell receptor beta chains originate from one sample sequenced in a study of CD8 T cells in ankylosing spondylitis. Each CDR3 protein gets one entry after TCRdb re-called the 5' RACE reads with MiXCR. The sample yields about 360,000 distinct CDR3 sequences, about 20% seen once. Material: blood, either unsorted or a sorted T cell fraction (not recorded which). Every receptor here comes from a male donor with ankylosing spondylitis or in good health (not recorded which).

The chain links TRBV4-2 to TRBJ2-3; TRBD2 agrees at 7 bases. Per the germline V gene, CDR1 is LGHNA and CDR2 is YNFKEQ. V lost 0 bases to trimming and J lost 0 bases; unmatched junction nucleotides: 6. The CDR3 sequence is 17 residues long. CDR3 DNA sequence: TGTGCCAGCAGCCAAGACGGATGGGGGGGTAGCACAGATACGCAGTATTTT. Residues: CASSQDGWGGSTDTQYF.

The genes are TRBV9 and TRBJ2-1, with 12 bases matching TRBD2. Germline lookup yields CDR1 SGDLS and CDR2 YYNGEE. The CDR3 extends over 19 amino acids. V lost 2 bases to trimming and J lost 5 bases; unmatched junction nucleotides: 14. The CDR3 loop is CASSVTGLAGPGGHNEQFF. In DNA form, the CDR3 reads TGTGCCAGCAGCGTCACGGGACTAGCGGGCCCCGGGGGGCACAATGAGCAGTTCTTC.

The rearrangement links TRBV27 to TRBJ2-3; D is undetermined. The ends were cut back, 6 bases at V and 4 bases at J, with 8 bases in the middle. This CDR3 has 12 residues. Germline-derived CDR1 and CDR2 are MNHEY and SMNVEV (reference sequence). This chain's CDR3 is CASRGIADTQYF. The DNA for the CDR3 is TGTGCCAGCAGAGGAATCGCAGATACGCAGTATTTT.